The subject of this entry is one TCR beta chain. The data were obtained in a study of blood T cell repertoires in COVID-19. The CDR3 contains 11 residues. CDR1 MDHEN and CDR2 SYDVKM come from the germline V gene. Trimming cost V 5 bases and J 8 bases, with 7 bases left between them. In the study's own analysis: Amplification from reference gene primers served as the basis for estimated nucleated cell counts. Data came from immunoSEQ multiplex PCR; TCRdb stores just in-frame clones and leaves some out. V and J calls and clone size are copied from that table; D and trimming were computed from the DNA. This table has 84,000 or so clones, roughly 80% appearing once.

Specimen: peripheral blood. This chain connects TRBV28 to TRBJ2-1, with a possible D match to TRBD1 (5 bases). The receptor comes from a man older than 75 with active or convalescent COVID-19. The CDR3 protein is CASSPRDEQFF. Here the CDR3 DNA reads TGTGCCAGCAGTCCCAGGGATGAGCAGTTCTTC.